One and the same sample provided the 13 T cell receptor beta chains below, sequenced in a study of cytomegalovirus exposure and HLA in healthy donors. It was with 60 Vbeta and 13 Jbeta primers that the PCR ran. Profiling relied on immunoSEQ multiplex PCR, and the TCRdb table lists in-frame clones only, not all of them. The table shows over 150,000 clones, with around four fifths occurring only once. Sequencing was carried out using PBMCs. The receptor source for this set is a middle-aged man in good health and CMV-seropositive.

The genes are TRBV21-1 and TRBJ1-1. TRBV21-1 is a recognized pseudogene. CDR3 length: 14 residues. The CDR3 loop reads CASSKGRVETEAFF. CDR3 nucleotide sequence: TGTGCCAGCAGCAAGGGGAGGGTGGAAACTGAAGCTTTCTTT.

The chain couples TRBV6-1 to TRBJ2-3; the match to TRBD2 covers 13 bases. Germline trimming cut 3 bases from V and 5 bases from J; bases unmatched to any gene: 8. This CDR3 has 17 residues. Germline lookup yields CDR1 MNHNS and CDR2 SASEGT. The CDR3: CASSERGLAGFGDTQYF. Written as DNA, the CDR3 is TGTGCCAGCAGTGAGAGGGGACTAGCGGGGTTTGGAGATACGCAGTATTTT.

This clone was seen a single time. The chain uses TRBV5-4 and TRBJ2-5; 9 bases line up with TRBD2. Germline assignment: CDR1 SGHNT and CDR2 YYREEE (reference sequence). The CDR3 length is 17 residues. After removal of 1 base from V and 4 bases from J, the junction contained 11 bases not matched to a gene. The CDR3 sequence is CASSLITSGLGGETQYF. Here the CDR3 DNA reads TGTGCCAGCAGCTTGATAACTAGCGGGCTGGGAGGAGAGACCCAGTACTTC. Full variable domain (rest looked up from reference TRBV5-4 and TRBJ2-5): ETGVTQSPTHLIKTRGQQVTLRCSSQSGHNTVSWYQQALGQGPQFIFQYYREEENGRGNFPPRFSGLQFPNYSSELNVNALELDDSALYLCASSLITSGLGGETQYFGPGTRLLVL.

V gene TRBV29-1 combines with J gene TRBJ2-7; TRBD2 agrees at 11 bases. Germline CDR1 and CDR2: SQVTM and ANQGSEA. This CDR3 is built from 15 residues. The J segment lost 0 bases and the V segment lost 6 bases, leaving 7 bases of the junction unmatched. CDR3 nucleotide sequence: TGCAGCGTGGCCGGGACTAGCGGATACTCCTACGAGCAGTACTTC. Encoded protein: CSVAGTSGYSYEQYF.

This sequence joins TRBV5-1 and TRBJ2-7; 11 bases fit TRBD2. V trimming: 4 bases; J trimming: 3 bases; junction bases outside the gene matches: 24. Looked up from germline, CDR1 is SGHRS and CDR2 is YFSETQ. This CDR3 is 21 amino acids long. CDR3 protein: CASSQSVPGQGRLAGLYEQYF. In nucleotides, the CDR3 is TGCGCCAGCAGCCAGTCCGTTCCGGGACAGGGAAGACTAGCGGGACTCTACGAGCAGTACTTC.

V usage is TRBV28 and J usage is TRBJ1-3; TRBD1 matches at 9 bases. V lost 3 bases to trimming and J lost 4 bases; unmatched junction nucleotides: 10. This CDR3 contains 17 residues. Germline V gene data show CDR1 as MDHEN and CDR2 as SYDVKM. The CDR3 here is CASSLPRDRVAGNTIYF. The CDR3 region has the DNA TGTGCCAGCAGTTTGCCCCGGGACAGGGTAGCCGGAAACACCATATATTTT.

The chain uses TRBV19 and TRBJ1-2; D ambiguous. Germline V lookup: CDR1 LNHDA, CDR2 SQIVND (reference sequence). Deletions cut 10 bases from V and 2 bases from J, with 14 bases between. The CDR3 is made up of 13 amino acids. In nucleotides, the CDR3 is TGTGCCACACGGAGAGACGGAAACTATGGCTACACCTTC. Translated, it gives CATRRDGNYGYTF.

With regard to this clone: The junction differs from germline at one of its ends, possibly a read error. This CDR3 reads CSSSSWTTTTNEKLFF. The CDR3 DNA follows: TGTTCCAGCAGCTCCTGGACAACTACAACTAATGAAAAACTGTTTTTT. The V and J genes are TRBV7-9 and TRBJ1-4; TRBD1 might be the D (5 bases). CDR1 is SEHNR and CDR2 is FQNEAQ in the germline V gene (reference sequence). The CDR3 has 16 residues.

The rearrangement uses TRBV29-1 and TRBJ2-3; D unresolved. The ends were cut back, 0 bases at V and 2 bases at J, with 15 bases in the middle. The CDR3 extends over 16 amino acids. The V gene's germline CDR1 is SQVTM and CDR2 ANQGSEA. CDR3 DNA: TGCAGCGTTGAAGATTCGAGGAACTGGAACACAGATACGCAGTATTTT. It yields the protein CSVEDSRNWNTDTQYF.

In DNA form, the CDR3 reads TGTGCCAGCAGCTTAATAGACACTGAAGCTTTCTTT. This sequence encodes CASSLIDTEAFF. The chain joins TRBV7-3 to TRBJ1-1; D is unclear. In germline, CDR1 is SGHTA, CDR2 FQGTGA. V gave up 1 base and J gave up 3 bases, with 3 bases separating them. CDR3 length equals 12 residues.

This rearrangement joins TRBV19 to TRBJ2-6; D possibly corresponds to TRBD2 (7 bases). The CDR3 contains 15 residues. Germline-derived CDR1 and CDR2 are LNHDA and SQIVND (reference sequence). Trimming cost V 8 bases and J 2 bases, with 13 bases left between them. The CDR3 DNA follows: TGTGCCAGTTGGGGGGGCGACGCTGGGGCCAACGTCCTGACTTTC. Translating gives CASWGGDAGANVLTF.

The chain carries TRBV6-5 and TRBJ2-5; 8 bases agree with TRBD1. Per germline, CDR1 MNHEY and CDR2 SVGAGI. The CDR3 runs 16 residues. V was pared by 1 base and J by 2 bases, with 6 bases of the junction left unmatched. The CDR3: CASSYYGTGAQETQYF. For the CDR3, the DNA is TGTGCCAGCAGTTACTATGGGACAGGAGCACAAGAGACCCAGTACTTC.

The chain combines TRBV7-3 with TRBJ2-2, with TRBD2 matching over 12 bases. The CDR3 spans 19 residues. Germline V gene lookup returns CDR1 SGHTA and CDR2 FQGTGA. V shed 5 bases, J shed 2 bases, and the junction held 12 bases outside the gene matches. The CDR3 protein is CASSPRTSGIPLNTGELFF. The CDR3 region has the DNA TGTGCCAGCAGCCCACGGACTAGCGGGATACCTCTTAACACCGGGGAGCTGTTTTTT.